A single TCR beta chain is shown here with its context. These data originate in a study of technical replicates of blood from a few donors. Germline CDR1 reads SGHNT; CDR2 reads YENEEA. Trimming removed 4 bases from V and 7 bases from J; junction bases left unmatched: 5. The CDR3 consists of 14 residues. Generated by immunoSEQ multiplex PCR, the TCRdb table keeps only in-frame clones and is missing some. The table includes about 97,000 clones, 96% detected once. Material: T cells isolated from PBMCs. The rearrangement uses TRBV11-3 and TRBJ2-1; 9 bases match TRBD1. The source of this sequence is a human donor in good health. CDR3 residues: CASSWTGEGNEQFF. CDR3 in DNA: TGTGCCAGCAGCTGGACAGGGGAGGGGAATGAGCAGTTCTTC.